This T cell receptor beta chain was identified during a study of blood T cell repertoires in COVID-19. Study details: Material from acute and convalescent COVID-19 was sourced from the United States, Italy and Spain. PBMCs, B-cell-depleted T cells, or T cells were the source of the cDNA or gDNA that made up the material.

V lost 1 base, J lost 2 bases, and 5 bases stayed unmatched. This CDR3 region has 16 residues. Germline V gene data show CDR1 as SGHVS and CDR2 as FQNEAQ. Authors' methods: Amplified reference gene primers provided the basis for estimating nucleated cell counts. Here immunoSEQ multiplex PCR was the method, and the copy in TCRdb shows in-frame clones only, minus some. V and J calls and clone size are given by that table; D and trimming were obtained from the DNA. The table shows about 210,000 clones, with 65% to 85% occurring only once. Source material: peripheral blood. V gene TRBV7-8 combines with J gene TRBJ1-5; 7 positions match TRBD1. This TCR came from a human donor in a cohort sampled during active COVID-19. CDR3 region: CASSLGARGGNQPQHF. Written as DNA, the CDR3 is TGTGCCAGCAGCTTAGGTGCCAGGGGGGGCAATCAGCCCCAGCATTTT.